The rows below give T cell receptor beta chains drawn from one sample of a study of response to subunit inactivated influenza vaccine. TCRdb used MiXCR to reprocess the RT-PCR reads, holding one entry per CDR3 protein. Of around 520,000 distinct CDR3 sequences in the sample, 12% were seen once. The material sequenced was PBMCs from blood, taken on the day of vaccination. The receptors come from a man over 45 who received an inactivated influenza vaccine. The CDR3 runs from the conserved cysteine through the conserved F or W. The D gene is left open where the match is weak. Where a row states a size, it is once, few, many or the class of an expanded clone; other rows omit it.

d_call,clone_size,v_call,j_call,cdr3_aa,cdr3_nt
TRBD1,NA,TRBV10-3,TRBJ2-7,CAISGTGDPSYEQYF,TGTGCCATCAGTGGGACAGGGGACCCTTCCTACGAGCAGTACTTC
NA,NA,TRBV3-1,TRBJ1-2,CASSQETGTSRNYGYTF,TGTGCCAGCAGCCAAGAAACCGGGACATCGCGTAACTATGGCTACACCTTC
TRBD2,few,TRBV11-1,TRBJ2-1,CASSGYLAGGPTSYNEQFF,TGTGCCAGCAGCGGGTATCTAGCGGGGGGCCCAACGTCCTACAATGAGCAGTTCTTC
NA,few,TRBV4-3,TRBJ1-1,CASSQDWGGAEAFF,TGCGCCAGCAGCCAAGATTGGGGGGGAGCTGAAGCTTTCTTT
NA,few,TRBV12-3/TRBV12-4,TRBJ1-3,CASSLRRGGNTIYF,TGTGCCAGCAGTTTGCGGAGGGGTGGAAACACCATATATTTT
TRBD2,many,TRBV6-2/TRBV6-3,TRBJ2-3,CASSLGLAGQYF,TGTGCCAGCAGTTTGGGACTAGCGGGGCAGTATTTT
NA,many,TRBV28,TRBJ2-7,CASRSSRSSYEQYF,TGTGCCAGCAGGTCTAGCCGAAGCTCCTACGAGCAGTACTTC
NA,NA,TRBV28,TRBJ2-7,CASSLRVSYEQYF,TGTGCCAGCAGTCTACGGGTCTCCTACGAGCAGTACTTC
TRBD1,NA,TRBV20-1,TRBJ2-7,CSARDLGQGIGQYF,TGCAGTGCTAGAGATTTAGGACAGGGGATTGGGCAGTACTTC
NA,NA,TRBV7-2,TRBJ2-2,CASSLVPGMAGELFF,TGTGCCAGCAGCTTAGTCCCAGGGATGGCCGGGGAGCTGTTTTTT